The 3 T cell receptor beta chains below all came from one sample that was sequenced in a study of cytomegalovirus exposure and HLA in healthy donors. PCR involved 60 Vbeta and 13 Jbeta primers. Assay used: immunoSEQ multiplex PCR; TCRdb lists only in-frame clones, some missing. Its table lists under 150,000 clones. Sample: PBMCs. These TCRs come from a woman aged 55-70 years in good health and CMV-seronegative.

The V gene is TRBV6-6, the J gene TRBJ1-1; D remains ambiguous. Trimming removed 2 bases from V and 4 bases from J, with 8 bases in between. Germline V lookup: CDR1 MNHNY, CDR2 SVGAGI (reference sequence). This CDR3 comprises 13 residues. CDR3 nucleotide sequence: TGTGCCAGCAGTTACGGCGCAGGCACTGAAGCTTTCTTT. Translating gives CASSYGAGTEAFF.

The chain uses TRBV27 and TRBJ2-3, with D possibly being TRBD2 (5 bases). CDR3 length equals 13 residues. Germline V lookup: CDR1 MNHEY, CDR2 SMNVEV (reference sequence). Trimming took 5 bases from V and 6 from J, leaving 12 bases between them. The CDR3 bases are TGTGCCAGCAGTCCCCGGACTTCTGATACGCAGTATTTT. The encoded protein is CASSPRTSDTQYF.

The genes are TRBV2 and TRBJ2-7; 7 positions match TRBD2. The CDR3 sequence is 13 residues long. V dropped 8 bases and J dropped 7; count of bases not matched to a gene: 11. CDR1 SNHLY and CDR2 FYNNEI come from the germline V gene. The CDR3 nucleotides are TGTGCCAGCGGTGGGGCGGGAGCCGGTGAGCAGTACTTC. Residues: CASGGAGAGEQYF.